The source of this T cell receptor (beta chain) is a study of PD-L1 blockade in urothelial cancer. Time point specified: peripheral blood 6 weeks after treatment start. Repertoires were generated with immunoSEQ multiplex PCR, while TCRdb's copy carries only in-frame clones and drops some. The sample has more than 95,000 clones; roughly 83% are singletons. The source of this sequence is a man aged 50 or older with urothelial cancer. The sample was PBMCs, taken around atezolizumab (anti-PD-L1) treatment.

For the CDR3, the DNA is TGTGCCAGTAGTATAAAAACAGCGGGGAGTAAGAATGAGCAGTTCTTC. It specifies CASSIKTAGSKNEQFF. This sequence joins TRBV19 and TRBJ2-1; 7 bases align to TRBD2. This CDR3 has 16 amino acids. Germline V gene data show CDR1 as LNHDA and CDR2 as SQIVND (reference sequence). V shed 2 bases and J 7 bases; nucleotides not matched to a gene: 11.